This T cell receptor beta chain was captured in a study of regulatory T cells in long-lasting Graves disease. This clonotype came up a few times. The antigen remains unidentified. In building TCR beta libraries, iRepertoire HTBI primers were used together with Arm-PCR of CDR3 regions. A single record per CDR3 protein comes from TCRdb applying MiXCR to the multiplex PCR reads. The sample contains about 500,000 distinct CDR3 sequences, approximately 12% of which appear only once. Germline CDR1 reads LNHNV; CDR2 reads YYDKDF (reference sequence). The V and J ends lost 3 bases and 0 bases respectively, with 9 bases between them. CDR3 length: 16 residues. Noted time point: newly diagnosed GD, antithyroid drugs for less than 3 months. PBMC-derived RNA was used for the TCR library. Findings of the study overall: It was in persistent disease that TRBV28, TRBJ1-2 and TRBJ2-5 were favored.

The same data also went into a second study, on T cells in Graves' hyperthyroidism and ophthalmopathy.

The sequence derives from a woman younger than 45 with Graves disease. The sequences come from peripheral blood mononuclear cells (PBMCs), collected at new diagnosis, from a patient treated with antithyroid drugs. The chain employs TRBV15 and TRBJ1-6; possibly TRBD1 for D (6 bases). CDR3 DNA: TGTGCCACCAGCAGGGAGGGGGTCTCCTATAATTCACCCCTCCACTTT. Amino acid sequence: CATSREGVSYNSPLHF.